This T cell receptor (beta chain) originates from a study of T cell clonotyping in hematopoietic cell transplantation. General study findings and limits: Graft donor and pretransplant recipient Inverse Simpson Index values predicted broader posttransplant TCR diversity. At the given depth, recipient repertoires were over 95% de novo clonotypes. Recipient TCR diversity dropped after transplant; expanded clonotypes rose from day 30 to 180.

Clones were sequenced by immunoSEQ multiplex PCR, and TCRdb holds only the in-frame ones, with some missing. The table has approximately 15,000 clones, 85% seen once. Points on this clone: The antigen remains unidentified.

Between the trimmed V and J ends, which lost 2 bases and 7 bases, there was a span of 8 bases. Per the germline V gene, CDR1 is SGHTA and CDR2 is FQGNSA. This CDR3 spans 12 amino acids. The receptor's source is a male patient between 55 and 70 years old who had an allogeneic stem cell transplant from a related donor, so the T cells may come from the graft donor. Some clones in this sample may be carry-over from other donors' samples. Sequenced material: PBMCs, taken 100 days after allogeneic stem cell transplant. The V call is TRBV7-2, the J call TRBJ1-2; D uncertain. Written as DNA, the CDR3 is TGTGCCAGCAGCTTACACCTGGGTGGCTACACCTTC. This encodes CASSLHLGGYTF.